The 26 T cell receptor beta chains below were found in one sample sequenced in a study. MiXCR, run by TCRdb on the 5' RACE reads, gives a single entry per CDR3 protein. Of around 44,000 distinct CDR3 sequences in the sample, approximately 22% were seen once. Cells sorted as Tregs were CD4+, CD25+ and CD127-/low. The sample taken for sequencing was Tregs sorted from blood. Every receptor here comes from a female donor with breast cancer.

This clonotype was observed once. The chain uses TRBV20-1 and TRBJ1-1; no clear D. Germline V CDR1 and CDR2: DFQATT, SNEGSKA (reference sequence). Deletions cut 3 bases from V and 3 bases from J, with 8 bases between. The CDR3 is 12 amino acids. CDR3 nucleotide sequence: TGCAGTGCTAGTCCGTGGGACACTGAAGCTTTCTTT. It encodes CSASPWDTEAFF.

This rearrangement joins TRBV20-1 to TRBJ1-2; 8 bases are shared with TRBD1. This CDR3 spans 13 amino acids. The junction had 5 bases not matched to a gene; V was cut back by 6 bases and J by 2 bases. Germline-derived CDR1 and CDR2 are DFQATT and SNEGSKA (reference sequence). CDR3 nucleotides: TGCAGTGCCCCCGGACAGGGCAACTATGGCTACACCTTC. This gives the protein CSAPGQGNYGYTF.

This clonotype came up a few times. V is TRBV10-3 and J is TRBJ2-1; tentatively, D is TRBD2 (7 bases). The CDR3 loop spans 15 amino acids. The V end was cut by 10 bases, the J end by 1 base, with 17 bases between. CDR1 and CDR2 (germline): ENHRY, SYGVKD. CDR3 amino acids: CATEVGGPSYNEQFF. CDR3 bases: TGTGCCACCGAGGTGGGGGGGCCTTCCTACAATGAGCAGTTCTTC.

This clonotype was recorded many times. The V gene is TRBV7-6, the J gene TRBJ2-6; no clear D gene. CDR1 SGHVS and CDR2 FNYEAQ come from the germline V gene. V was cut by 5 bases and J by 1 base, with 12 bases left in between. The CDR3 is made up of 16 amino acids. CDR3: CASSRLDVSGANVLTF. Here the CDR3 DNA reads TGTGCCAGCAGCCGTTTGGACGTTTCTGGGGCCAACGTCCTGACTTTC.

The sample holds many counts of this clonotype. The V and J genes are TRBV5-1 and TRBJ1-1; 10 nucleotides match TRBD1. Per the germline V gene, CDR1 is SGHRS and CDR2 is YFSETQ. The ends lost 3 bases at V and 1 base at J; junction bases unmatched: 6. The CDR3 has 16 residues. The CDR3 region is CASSSTGQGWNTEAFF. As DNA, the CDR3 is TGCGCCAGCAGCTCGACGGGACAGGGGTGGAACACTGAAGCTTTCTTT.

With respect to this clonotype: An end of the junction differs from the germline gene, which may be a read error. The chain uses TRBV5-1 and TRBJ2-7; 7 nucleotides align to TRBD1. The CDR3 length is 15 residues. Per the germline V gene, CDR1 is SGHRS and CDR2 is YFSETQ. The CDR3 sequence: CAGSFGQDISYEQYF. In DNA form, the CDR3 reads TGCGCCGGCAGCTTCGGACAGGACATCTCCTACGAGCAGTACTTC.

The chain is built from TRBV20-1 and TRBJ1-1, with 9 bases lining up with TRBD1. CDR1 is DFQATT, CDR2 SNEGSKA, per germline (reference sequence). The ends lost 0 bases at V and 3 bases at J; junction bases unmatched: 5. This CDR3 has 15 amino acids. The CDR3 coding sequence is TGCAGTGCTAGAGACGCCCGACAGGGGGACACTGAAGCTTTCTTT. Translation gives CSARDARQGDTEAFF.

V usage is TRBV6-1 and J usage is TRBJ1-2; no clear D gene. The germline V gene has CDR1 MNHNS and CDR2 SASEGT. V shed 6 bases and J shed 3 bases, with 11 bases lying between them. CDR3 length equals 13 residues. This CDR3 is CASSMDVDYGYTF. The CDR3 DNA is TGTGCCAGCAGCATGGACGTCGACTATGGCTACACCTTC.

This clonotype showed up just a few times. V is TRBV5-4 and J is TRBJ2-7; no firm D call. Looked up from germline, CDR1 is SGHNT and CDR2 is YYREEE (reference sequence). V shed 4 bases and J shed 6 bases, with 14 bases lying between them. The CDR3 consists of 13 residues. DNA of the CDR3: TGTGCCAGCAGCGCCCTGCCGGGCGTCGAGCAGTACTTC. Its translation is CASSALPGVEQYF.

A remark on this clonotype: The final CDR3 position lacks the conserved phenylalanine or tryptophan, pointing to a likely read error. The V gene is TRBV28, the J gene TRBJ2-4, with TRBD2 matching over 7 bases. V gave up 5 bases and J gave up 7 bases; unmatched junction bases: 8. CDR3 length equals 14 residues. Germline CDR1 and CDR2: MDHEN and SYDVKM. The DNA of the CDR3 is TGTGCCAGCAGTCAACTAGCGAGAGTGAACATTCAGTACTGC. Amino acid sequence: CASSQLARVNIQYC.

In nucleotides, the CDR3 is TGCAGTGGGGGTACGCACTACGAGCAGTACTTC. It translates to CSGGTHYEQYF. The V gene is TRBV20-1, the J gene TRBJ2-7; no firm D call. Trimming shortened V by 7 bases and J by 3 bases, and 10 bases separated the two germline ends. Germline V gene lookup returns CDR1 DFQATT and CDR2 SNEGSKA (reference sequence). This CDR3 region has 11 residues.

This clonotype is a singleton in its sample. A read error may produce the germline difference seen at one junction end. This chain connects TRBV6-1 to TRBJ2-1, with D possibly being TRBD1 (5 bases). CDR1 and CDR2 (germline): MNHNS, SASEGT. The CDR3 consists of 15 residues. CDR3 in DNA: TGTGCCAGCAGTGAAGTGTGGCAGGGCCCCAATGAGCGGTTCTTC. This translates into CASSEVWQGPNERFF.

This clonotype was found many times. This sequence joins TRBV29-1 and TRBJ2-1, with TRBD2 as a possible D gene (6 bases). The length of the CDR3 is 13 residues. The germline V gene has CDR1 SQVTM and CDR2 ANQGSEA. V lost 7 bases and J lost 9, with 19 bases in between. This chain's CDR3 is CSASRDPAGEQFF. The CDR3 DNA follows: TGCAGCGCCTCCAGGGATCCAGCGGGTGAGCAGTTCTTC.

As concerns this clonotype: The junction departs from germline at one end; a sequencing error may be responsible. The V and J genes are TRBV28 and TRBJ1-5, with 7 positions matching TRBD1. The CDR3 spans 16 residues. Per germline, CDR1 MDHEN and CDR2 SYDVKM. CDR3 nucleotides: TGTGCCAGCAGTACTACTTCCTGGACAGGTGATCAGCCCCGGCATTTT. This sequence encodes CASSTTSWTGDQPRHF.

This clonotype appeared many times. The chain is built from TRBV7-2 and TRBJ2-7; 9 bases fit TRBD2. Germline CDR1 reads SGHTA; CDR2 reads FQGNSA. V lost 3 bases, J lost 3 bases, and 9 bases stayed unmatched. The length of the CDR3 is 16 residues. CDR3 loop: CASSLGRGREGYEQYF. DNA of the CDR3: TGTGCCAGCAGCTTGGGTCGTGGGCGGGAGGGCTACGAGCAGTACTTC.

This sequence joins TRBV11-2 and TRBJ2-1; 7 nucleotides align to TRBD2. V trimming: 0 bases; J trimming: 4 bases; junction bases outside the gene matches: 0. The germline CDR1 and CDR2 sequences are SGHAT and FQNNGV. CDR3 length: 14 residues. The CDR3 DNA sequence: TGTGCCAGCAGCTTAGACGGGAGGTACAATGAGCAGTTCTTC. Translation gives CASSLDGRYNEQFF.

As regards this clonotype: This may stem from a read error, because a much larger clone lies one nucleotide away. The gene calls are TRBV6-2 or TRBV6-3 and TRBJ2-3; 9 nucleotides align to TRBD2. There are 16 residues in the CDR3. Germline CDR1 and CDR2: MNHEY and SVGEGT. In nucleotides, the CDR3 is TGTGCCAGCAGTTACGTGGTAGCGGGAGTAGCAGATGCGCAGTATTTT. Its translation is CASSYVVAGVADAQYF.

Comments on this clonotype: One end of the junction is discordant with germline, which a read error may explain. This sequence joins TRBV20-1 and TRBJ1-1; D is perhaps TRBD1 (6 bases). The CDR3 is 13 residues long. The germline gives CDR1 DFQATT, CDR2 SNEGSKA (reference sequence). The CDR3 DNA sequence: TGCAGTGCGGGGGAGGGGGGAAACACTGAAGCTTCCTTT. Protein: CSAGEGGNTEASF.

CDR3 sequence reads: CASSLSGGGGTEAFF. The CDR3 nucleotides are TGTGCCAGCAGTTTATCGGGGGGCGGGGGGACTGAAGCTTTCTTT. V gene TRBV27 combines with J gene TRBJ1-1; the D gene is possibly TRBD1 (6 bases). V was shortened by 0 bases and J by 5 bases, with 13 bases between the two germline ends. This CDR3 comprises 15 residues. Germline V lookup: CDR1 MNHEY, CDR2 SMNVEV (reference sequence).

The chain is built from TRBV6-1 and TRBJ1-5; D perhaps matches TRBD1 (5 bases). V lost 2 bases to trimming and J lost 0 bases, with 20 bases between them. The CDR3 runs to 19 residues. Germline values: CDR1 MNHNS, CDR2 SASEGT. DNA for the CDR3: TGTGCCAGCAGTGAAATCCGGGACGTATACTACGATAGCAATCAGCCCCAGCATTTT. It translates to CASSEIRDVYYDSNQPQHF.

The genes are TRBV15 and TRBJ2-7; 9 bases match TRBD1. In germline, CDR1 is LNHNV, CDR2 YYDKDF (reference sequence). CDR3 length: 16 amino acids. V shed 3 bases, J shed 5 bases, and the junction held 11 bases outside the gene matches. CDR3 residues: CATSSLSGTGSNEQYF. DNA of the CDR3: TGTGCCACCAGCAGTCTCAGCGGGACAGGGTCGAACGAGCAGTACTTC.

This chain connects TRBV7-2 to TRBJ1-1; D not certain. V lost 0 bases to trimming and J lost 0 bases, with 11 bases between them. The V gene's germline CDR1 is SGHTA and CDR2 FQGNSA. The CDR3 consists of 16 residues. The CDR3 region is CASSLAPNSLNTEAFF. The CDR3 bases are TGTGCCAGCAGCTTAGCCCCGAATTCCTTGAACACTGAAGCTTTCTTT.

Comments on this clonotype: Compared with germline, one end of the junction differs, possibly owing to a read error. The chain links TRBV6-1 to TRBJ2-7; 7 bases align to TRBD1. The CDR3 is 15 amino acids. Germline-derived CDR1 and CDR2 are MNHNS and SASEGT. The CDR3 nucleotides read TGTGCCGGCAGCGAACCTTCGATCGACAGGGCCGAGCAGTACTTC. It specifies CAGSEPSIDRAEQYF.

The gene calls are TRBV28 and TRBJ1-1; TRBD1 matches at 10 bases. The CDR3 sequence is 13 residues long. The germline V gene encodes CDR1 MDHEN and CDR2 SYDVKM. V dropped 6 bases and J dropped 8; count of bases not matched to a gene: 6. In DNA, the CDR3 is TGTGCCAGCAGCCCGGACAGGGGGGGAGAAGCTTTCTTT. Translated: CASSPDRGGEAFF. Full variable domain (outside the CDR3, taken from reference TRBV28 and TRBJ1-1): DVKVTQSSRYLVKRTGEKVFLECVQDMDHENMFWYRQDPGLGLRLIYFSYDVKMKEKGDIPEGYSVSREKKERFSLILESASTNQTSMYLCASSPDRGGEAFFGQGTRLTVV.

The gene calls are TRBV7-3 and TRBJ2-1, with D perhaps TRBD2 (7 bases). The germline gives CDR1 SGHTA, CDR2 FQGTGA. The CDR3 is made up of 17 amino acids. V gave up 5 bases and J gave up 2 bases, with 19 bases separating them. The CDR3 reads CASSPRGAESPYNEQFF. CDR3 nucleotides: TGTGCCAGCAGCCCCCGGGGGGCAGAGAGCCCCTACAATGAGCAGTTCTTC.

Worth noting for this clonotype: A much more abundant neighbour one base away suggests this may be a read error. The chain is built from TRBV20-1 and TRBJ1-2; D gene uncertain. The CDR3 consists of 11 residues. The germline gives CDR1 DFQATT, CDR2 SNEGSKA (reference sequence). The ends were cut back, 1 base at V and 12 bases at J, with 12 bases in the middle. DNA of the CDR3: TGCAGTGCTAGAGGTGCCTTGGGCCACACCTTC. This gives the protein CSARGALGHTF.